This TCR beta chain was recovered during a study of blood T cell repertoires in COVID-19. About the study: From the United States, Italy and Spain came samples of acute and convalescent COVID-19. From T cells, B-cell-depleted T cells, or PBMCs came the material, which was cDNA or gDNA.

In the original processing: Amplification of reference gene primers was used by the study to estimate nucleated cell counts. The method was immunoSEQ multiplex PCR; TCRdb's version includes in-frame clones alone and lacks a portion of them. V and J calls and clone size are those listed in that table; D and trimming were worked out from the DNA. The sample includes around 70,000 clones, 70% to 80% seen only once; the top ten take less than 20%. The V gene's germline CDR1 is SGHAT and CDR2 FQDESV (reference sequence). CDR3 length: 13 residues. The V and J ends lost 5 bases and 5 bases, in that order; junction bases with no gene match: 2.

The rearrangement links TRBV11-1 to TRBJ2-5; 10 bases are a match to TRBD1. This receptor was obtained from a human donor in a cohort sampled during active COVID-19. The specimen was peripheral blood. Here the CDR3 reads CASSDRGRETQYF. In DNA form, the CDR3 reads TGTGCCAGCAGCGACAGGGGGCGCGAGACCCAGTACTTC.